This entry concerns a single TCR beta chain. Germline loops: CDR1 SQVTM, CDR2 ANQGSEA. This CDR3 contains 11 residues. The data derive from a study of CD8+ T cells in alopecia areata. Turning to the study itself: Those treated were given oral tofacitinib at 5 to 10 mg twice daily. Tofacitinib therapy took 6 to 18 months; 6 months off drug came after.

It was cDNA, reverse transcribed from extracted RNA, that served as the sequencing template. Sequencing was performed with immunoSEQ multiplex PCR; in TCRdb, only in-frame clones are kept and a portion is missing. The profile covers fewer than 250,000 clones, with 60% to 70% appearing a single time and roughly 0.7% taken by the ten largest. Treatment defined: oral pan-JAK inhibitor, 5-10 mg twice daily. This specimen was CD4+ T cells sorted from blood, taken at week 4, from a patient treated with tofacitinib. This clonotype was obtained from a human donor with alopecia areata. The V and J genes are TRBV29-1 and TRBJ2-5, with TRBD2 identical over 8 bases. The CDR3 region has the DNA TGCATCGGGGGGGGCAGCGGGACCCAGTACTTC. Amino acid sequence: CIGGGSGTQYF.